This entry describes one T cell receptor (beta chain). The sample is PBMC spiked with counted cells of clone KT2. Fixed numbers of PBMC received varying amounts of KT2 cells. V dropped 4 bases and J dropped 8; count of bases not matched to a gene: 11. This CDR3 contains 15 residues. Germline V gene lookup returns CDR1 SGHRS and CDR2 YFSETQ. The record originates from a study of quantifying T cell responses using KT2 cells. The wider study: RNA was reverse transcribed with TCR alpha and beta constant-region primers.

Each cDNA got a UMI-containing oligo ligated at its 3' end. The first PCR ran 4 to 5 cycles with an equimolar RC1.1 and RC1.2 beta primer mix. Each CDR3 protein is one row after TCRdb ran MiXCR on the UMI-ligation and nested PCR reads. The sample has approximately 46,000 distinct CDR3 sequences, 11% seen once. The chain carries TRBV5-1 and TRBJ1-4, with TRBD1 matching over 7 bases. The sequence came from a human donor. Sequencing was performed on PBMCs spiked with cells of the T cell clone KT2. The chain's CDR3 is CASSGRTGTGEKLFF. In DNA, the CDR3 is TGCGCCAGCAGCGGCCGGACAGGCACGGGGGAAAAACTGTTTTTT. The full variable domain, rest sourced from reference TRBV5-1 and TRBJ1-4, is KAGVTQTPRYLIKTRGQQVTLSCSPISGHRSVSWYQQTPGQGLQFLFEYFSETQRNKGNFPGRFSGRQFSNSRSEMNVSTLELGDSALYLCASSGRTGTGEKLFFGSGTQLSVL.